This entry lists 30 T cell receptor beta chains sequenced from one sample in a study of regulatory T cells in long-lasting Graves disease (dated by TCRdb to about 2021). The meaning of the sample's time point label: persistent/refractory GD, antithyroid drugs over 5 years with positive TRAb. For both TCR sequencing and RNA sequencing, RNA was extracted from PBMCs in TRIzol. Libraries were made using multiplex PCR. The instrument was an Illumina HiSeq 4000. iRepertoire HTBI primers and Arm-PCR amplification of CDR3 regions were used to construct TCR beta libraries. The public sequencing data were trimmed at Q25 with fastp and processed into clonotypes with MiXCR by TCRdb, which kept only in-frame beta chains. For every CDR3 protein sequence, its rows merge into one entry that carries the most common genes and DNA. Counted in this sample were fewer than 450,000 distinct CDR3 sequences; about 25% of them appeared once. The ten largest make up approximately 25% of the sample.

The sample in question was peripheral blood mononuclear cells (PBMCs), obtained when the disease was refractory, from a patient treated with antithyroid drugs. The receptor source for this set is a female donor with Graves disease.

The rearrangement links TRBV18 to TRBJ1-1; D is unclear. The CDR3 has 14 residues. Germline loops: CDR1 KGHSH, CDR2 LQKENI. V was clipped by 2 bases and J by 2 bases, with 9 bases between them. The CDR3 nucleotides are TGTGCCAGCTCACCAGACCCAGGCAACACTGAAGCTTTCTTT. Protein product: CASSPDPGNTEAFF.

This clonotype was recorded only once. The V and J genes are TRBV27 and TRBJ2-1, with D tentatively TRBD1 (6 bases). V lost 7 bases and J 8 bases, leaving 9 bases between the germline ends. Germline CDR1 and CDR2: MNHEY and SMNVEV (reference sequence). The length of the CDR3 is 11 residues. In DNA form, the CDR3 reads TGTGCCAGCAACGCAGGGGATGAGCAGTTCTTC. It is translated as CASNAGDEQFF.

This clonotype turned up a few times. J is TRBJ1-4 and V is TRBV3-1, with a weak D call TRBD1 (5 bases). CDR1 and CDR2 (germline): LGHDT, YNNKEL (reference sequence). The CDR3 consists of 15 residues. Deletions cut 2 bases from V and 4 bases from J, with 11 bases between. This CDR3 reads CASSQQTEYNEKLFF. CDR3 nucleotide sequence: TGTGCCAGCAGCCAACAGACAGAATATAATGAAAAACTGTTTTTT.

The chain links TRBV7-9 to TRBJ2-2, with TRBD1 matching over 10 bases. Germline CDR1 reads SEHNR; CDR2 reads FQNEAQ (reference sequence). V shed 5 bases, J shed 6 bases, and the junction held 12 bases outside the gene matches. The CDR3 runs to 17 residues. In DNA, the CDR3 is TGTGCCAGCAGCCCAATGACAGGGGGCTATAGGTCCGGGGAGCTGTTTTTT. It specifies CASSPMTGGYRSGELFF.

The rearrangement uses TRBV28 and TRBJ1-5, with TRBD1 matching 10 bases. The J segment lost 4 bases and the V segment lost 1 base, leaving 1 base of the junction unmatched. This CDR3 is 15 amino acids long. Germline V CDR1 and CDR2: MDHEN, SYDVKM. The CDR3 reads CASSLSGQGNQPQHF. The CDR3 nucleotides read TGTGCCAGCAGTTTATCGGGACAGGGGAATCAGCCCCAGCATTTT.

The table lists this clonotype with many counts. The rearrangement uses TRBV2 and TRBJ1-1; 7 bases fit TRBD1. The CDR3 runs to 13 residues. Trimming cost V 9 bases and J 6 bases; bases outside gene matches: 10. CDR1 and CDR2 from the germline V gene are SNHLY and FYNNEI. The CDR3 sequence: CARTGAVGAEAFF. CDR3 coding DNA: TGTGCCAGAACAGGGGCCGTCGGGGCTGAAGCTTTCTTT.

Regarding this clonotype: Being one base from a much bigger clone, this may be a read error. Likely a read error: the CDR3 ends without its conserved phenylalanine or tryptophan. V usage is TRBV2 and J usage is TRBJ2-7; 9 bases agree with TRBD2. Germline CDR1 SNHLY, CDR2 FYNNEI. With V trimmed by 2 bases and J by 1 base, 3 bases remained unmatched. The CDR3 spans 15 residues. The CDR3 here is CASSEKSGRSYEQYL. CDR3 DNA: TGTGCCAGCAGTGAAAAAAGCGGGAGGTCCTACGAGCAGTACCTC.

This clonotype came up a few times. This chain's CDR3 is CASSAPGTGGYEQYF. For the CDR3, the DNA is TGTGCCAGCAGTGCCCCCGGGACAGGGGGCTACGAGCAGTACTTC. The V call is TRBV6-2 or TRBV6-3, the J call TRBJ2-7, with 11 bases identical to TRBD1. This CDR3 spans 15 amino acids. Losses at the gene ends were 5 bases for V and 3 bases for J; bases not matched to a gene: 6. The germline CDR1 and CDR2 sequences are MNHEY and SVGEGT.

V and J are TRBV7-2 and TRBJ1-3; TRBD1 aligns across 7 bases. The CDR3 totals 17 residues. The V gene's germline CDR1 is SGHTA and CDR2 FQGNSA. The junction had 5 bases not matched to a gene; V was cut back by 0 bases and J by 0 bases. The CDR3 reads CASSLARGRTSGNTIYF. The CDR3 DNA reads TGTGCCAGCAGCTTAGCGAGGGGGCGTACCTCTGGAAACACCATATATTTT.

The V call is TRBV19, the J call TRBJ1-1, with 8 bases that match TRBD1. Germline V gene lookup returns CDR1 LNHDA and CDR2 SQIVND (reference sequence). This CDR3 spans 15 amino acids. The V and J ends lost 5 bases and 3 bases, in that order; junction bases with no gene match: 8. The CDR3 reads CASSVGQGGYTEAFF. The CDR3 DNA follows: TGTGCCAGTAGTGTCGGACAGGGAGGTTACACTGAAGCTTTCTTT.

The chain links TRBV7-9 to TRBJ1-2, with a weak D call TRBD1 (5 bases). Trimming left V 6 bases short and J 0 bases short, with 11 bases between. The CDR3 runs to 14 residues. Germline V gene lookup returns CDR1 SEHNR and CDR2 FQNEAQ (reference sequence). In DNA, the CDR3 is TGTGCCAGCAGTCCGGGGGTACCTAACTATGGCTACACCTTC. Its translation: CASSPGVPNYGYTF.

The chain links TRBV5-1 to TRBJ2-2, with a possible D match to TRBD1 (5 bases). Trimming shortened V by 4 bases and J by 5 bases, and 15 bases separated the two germline ends. CDR1 is SGHRS and CDR2 is YFSETQ in the germline V gene. This CDR3 spans 15 amino acids. The CDR3 reads CASSPPRQQTGELFF. The CDR3 coding sequence is TGCGCCAGCAGCCCGCCCCGACAGCAAACCGGGGAGCTGTTTTTT.

This clonotype was recorded many times. This CDR3 reads CASSLGLAYEQYF. The CDR3 DNA sequence: TGTGCCAGCAGCTTAGGGTTAGCCTACGAGCAGTACTTC. The V and J genes are TRBV7-2 and TRBJ2-7; D remains unclear. The CDR3 contains 13 residues. Germline V gene data show CDR1 as SGHTA and CDR2 as FQGNSA. Trimming took off 1 base at V and 2 bases at J, with 6 bases between the two ends.

The chain joins TRBV6-1 to TRBJ1-4; 7 nucleotides match TRBD1. The CDR3 consists of 14 residues. With V trimmed by 8 bases and J by 11 bases, 14 bases remained unmatched. The germline V gene has CDR1 MNHNS and CDR2 SASEGT. The CDR3, as DNA: TGTGCCAGCTCCGGGACAGACGATTTGAGGAAACTGTTTTTT. Translated: CASSGTDDLRKLFF.

The V and J genes are TRBV6-5 and TRBJ2-2; TRBD2 aligns across 8 bases. Losses at the gene ends were 4 bases for V and 7 bases for J; bases not matched to a gene: 8. The germline CDR1 and CDR2 sequences are MNHEY and SVGAGI. The CDR3 totals 15 residues. The CDR3 DNA sequence: TGTGCCAGCAGTTCCGGGACTAGGGTATTCGGGGAGCTGTTTTTT. It codes for CASSSGTRVFGELFF.

The table lists this clonotype with a few counts. The rearrangement uses TRBV7-2 and TRBJ1-6; no definite D call. V gave up 5 bases and J gave up 7 bases, with 21 bases separating them. The CDR3 is 17 amino acids. CDR1 and CDR2 from the germline V gene are SGHTA and FQGNSA. In nucleotides, the CDR3 is TGTGCCAGCAGCCGCGAAATATGGACGGGGATGAATTCACCCCTCCACTTT. It encodes CASSREIWTGMNSPLHF.

This clonotype was recorded at least ten times. The chain couples TRBV30 to TRBJ1-1; maybe TRBD1 (6 bases). The CDR3 is 16 amino acids. Germline CDR1 and CDR2: GTSNPN and SVGIG (reference sequence). Trimming pared 0 bases from V and 2 bases from J, leaving 16 bases between. CDR3 in amino acids: CAWSVRRGTTNTEAFF. The CDR3 DNA sequence: TGTGCCTGGAGTGTTCGTCGAGGGACAACTAACACTGAAGCTTTCTTT.

This clonotype was seen more than once but under ten times. The CDR3 DNA is TGTGCCAGCAGTTACAGCGAGCTTACCTACGAGCAGTACTTC. Translated: CASSYSELTYEQYF. The rearrangement joins TRBV6-5 to TRBJ2-7; D unclear. CDR1 is MNHEY and CDR2 is SVGAGI in the germline V gene. The V end was cut by 2 bases, the J end by 2 bases, with 10 bases between. The CDR3 has 14 residues.

This clonotype was found many times. J is TRBJ2-7 and V is TRBV11-2, with a possible D match to TRBD2 (6 bases). The CDR3 extends over 14 amino acids. CDR1 and CDR2 from the germline V gene are SGHAT and FQNNGV. V shed 1 base and J shed 3 bases, with 10 bases lying between them. The CDR3 nucleotides are TGTGCCAGCAGCTTAGCGGGAGTCTTCTACGAGCAGTACTTC. This codes for CASSLAGVFYEQYF.

With regard to this clonotype: With a much larger clone just one base away, this may be a read error. The genes are TRBV2 and TRBJ1-1, with D unresolved. CDR1 and CDR2 from the germline V gene are SNHLY and FYNNEI. V was shortened by 3 bases and J by 1 base, with 6 bases between the two germline ends. This CDR3 comprises 13 residues. This CDR3 is CASSDLGNTEAFF. As DNA, the CDR3 is TGTGCCAGCAGTGATCTGGGGAACACTGAAGCTTTCTTT.

The chain has TRBV2 and TRBJ2-7, with 7 bases matching TRBD1. CDR1 is SNHLY, CDR2 FYNNEI, per germline. The CDR3 totals 17 residues. The ends lost 2 bases at V and 0 bases at J; junction bases unmatched: 10. CDR3 DNA: TGTGCCAGCAGTGAAATGGGCCGGGACAGCTACTCCTACGAGCAGTACTTC. Amino acids: CASSEMGRDSYSYEQYF.

The genes are TRBV20-1 and TRBJ1-6; D remains unclear. CDR3 length: 16 amino acids. CDR1 and CDR2 from the germline V gene are DFQATT and SNEGSKA (reference sequence). The V end lost 0 bases, the J end lost 9 bases, and 18 bases lay between the germline ends. The CDR3 nucleotides are TGCAGTGCTAGAGATGAAGGCGAAACGGGCTGTTCACCCCTCCACTTT. Encoded protein: CSARDEGETGCSPLHF.

The chain recombines TRBV4-3 with TRBJ2-2; 9 bases are a match to TRBD2. Trimming cost V 2 bases and J 0 bases; bases outside gene matches: 4. Germline V gives CDR1 LGHNA, CDR2 YSLEER. The CDR3 spans 17 residues. DNA of the CDR3: TGCGCCAGCAGCCAACCAGCGGGAGGACCGAACACCGGGGAGCTGTTTTTT. It encodes CASSQPAGGPNTGELFF.

The chain uses TRBV6-1 and TRBJ1-5; the D is unclear. V was clipped by 7 bases and J by 4 bases, with 11 bases between them. Germline CDR1 and CDR2: MNHNS and SASEGT. The CDR3 is made up of 13 amino acids. The CDR3 protein is CASTGSKNQPQHF. CDR3 nucleotides: TGTGCCAGCACCGGTTCCAAGAATCAGCCCCAGCATTTT.

V is TRBV20-1 and J is TRBJ2-7; TRBD2 aligns across 13 bases. Germline V gives CDR1 DFQATT, CDR2 SNEGSKA (reference sequence). This CDR3 comprises 14 residues. V lost 6 bases to trimming and J lost 7 bases; unmatched junction nucleotides: 9. The CDR3 DNA is TGCAGTGCCCCCGGGACTAGCGGGATGAGGGAGCAGTACTTC. This encodes CSAPGTSGMREQYF.

This clonotype was detected ten times or more. The gene calls are TRBV28 and TRBJ2-5, with 7 nucleotides matching TRBD2. This CDR3 is 16 amino acids long. The ends lost 2 bases at V and 2 bases at J; junction bases unmatched: 8. Germline CDR1 MDHEN, CDR2 SYDVKM. CDR3 nucleotides: TGTGCCAGCAGTTTAGGGCTAGCGGAACTTCAAGAGACCCAGTACTTC. Translating gives CASSLGLAELQETQYF. Drawing the rest from reference TRBV28 and TRBJ2-5, the complete variable domain is DVKVTQSSRYLVKRTGEKVFLECVQDMDHENMFWYRQDPGLGLRLIYFSYDVKMKEKGDIPEGYSVSREKKERFSLILESASTNQTSMYLCASSLGLAELQETQYFGPGTRLLVL.

This clonotype was picked up one time. The chain uses TRBV29-1 and TRBJ2-7; 7 bases match TRBD2. Unmatched junction bases numbered 5, after V lost 3 bases and J lost 0 bases. CDR3 length: 14 amino acids. Germline lookup yields CDR1 SQVTM and CDR2 ANQGSEA. The CDR3 here is CSVESSGSSYEQYF. In nucleotides, the CDR3 is TGCAGCGTTGAGTCTAGCGGTTCCTCCTACGAGCAGTACTTC.

This clonotype turned up a few times. The chain uses TRBV6-1 and TRBJ2-7, with TRBD2 matching 10 bases. The CDR3 runs to 14 residues. Germline CDR1 MNHNS, CDR2 SASEGT. V was pared by 4 bases and J by 7 bases, with 7 bases of the junction left unmatched. CDR3 protein: CASSAGLADSEQYF. Here the CDR3 DNA reads TGTGCCAGCAGTGCAGGACTAGCGGATAGTGAGCAGTACTTC.

The V call is TRBV6-1, the J call TRBJ2-7; D remains ambiguous. Germline V gene data show CDR1 as MNHNS and CDR2 as SASEGT. The CDR3 runs 13 residues. The V and J ends lost 6 bases and 4 bases respectively, with 13 bases between them. The DNA of the CDR3 is TGTGCCAGCAGCCCAACTACAAGTTACGAGCAGTACTTC. As protein: CASSPTTSYEQYF.

This clonotype has at least ten counts. The chain has TRBV6-1 and TRBJ2-7, with 10 positions matching TRBD2. J was trimmed by 4 bases and V by 2 bases; bases with no gene match: 17. This CDR3 has 19 residues. The germline gives CDR1 MNHNS, CDR2 SASEGT. This CDR3 reads CASSERSGRASQLRYEQYF. The CDR3 DNA sequence: TGTGCCAGCAGTGAACGGAGCGGGAGGGCCTCTCAACTCCGGTACGAGCAGTACTTC.